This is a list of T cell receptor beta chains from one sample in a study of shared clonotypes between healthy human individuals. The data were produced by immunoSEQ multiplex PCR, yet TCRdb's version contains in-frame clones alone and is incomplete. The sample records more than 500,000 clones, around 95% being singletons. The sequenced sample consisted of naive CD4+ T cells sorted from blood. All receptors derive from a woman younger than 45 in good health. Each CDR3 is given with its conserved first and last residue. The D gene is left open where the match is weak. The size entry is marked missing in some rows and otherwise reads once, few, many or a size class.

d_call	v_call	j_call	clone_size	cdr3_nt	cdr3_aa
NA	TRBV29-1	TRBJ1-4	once	TGCAGCGCCGGGACTGGGTTTGAAAAACTGTTTTTT	CSAGTGFEKLFF
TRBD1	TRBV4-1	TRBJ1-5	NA	TGCGCCAGCAGCCAACCGGGACAGGGCAATCAGCCCCAGCATTTT	CASSQPGQGNQPQHF
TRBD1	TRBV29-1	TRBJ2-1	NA	TGCAGCGTCGCAGGGACAGGGGCAAGGAATGAGCAGTTCTTC	CSVAGTGARNEQFF
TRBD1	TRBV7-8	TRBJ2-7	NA	TGTGCCAGCAGCCAAGAAGGGACAGCCTACGAGCAGTACTTC	CASSQEGTAYEQYF
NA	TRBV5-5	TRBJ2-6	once	TGTGCCAGCAGCTCGTTAACTGGGGCCAACGTCCTGACTTTC	CASSSLTGANVLTF
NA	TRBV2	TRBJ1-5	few	TGTGCCAGCAGTGAGGAAGACATCCTTAATCAGCCCCAGCATTTT	CASSEEDILNQPQHF
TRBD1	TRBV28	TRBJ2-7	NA	TGTGCCAGCGCTGGGACAGGCTACGAGCAGTACTTC	CASAGTGYEQYF
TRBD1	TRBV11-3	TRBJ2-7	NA	TGTGCCAGCAGCGAATCCGGGACAGGGGCAAACGAGCAGTACTTC	CASSESGTGANEQYF
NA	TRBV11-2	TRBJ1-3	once	TGTGCCAGCAGCCCTAGGGTGAACACCATATATTTT	CASSPRVNTIYF
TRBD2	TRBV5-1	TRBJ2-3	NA	TGCGCCAGCAGCTTTCAGCGGGAGGGAGCAGATACGCAGTATTTT	CASSFQREGADTQYF
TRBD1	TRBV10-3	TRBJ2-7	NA	TGTGCCATCAGTGAGGCACCGGGACAGGGCCACGAGCAGTACTTC	CAISEAPGQGHEQYF
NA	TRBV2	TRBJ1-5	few	TGTGCCAGCAGTGTACTTCCCGGGAATCAGCCCCAGCATTTT	CASSVLPGNQPQHF
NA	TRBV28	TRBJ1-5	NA	TGTGCCAGCAGTTTGCCCCCGCCGGGGAAGCAGCCCCAGCATTTT	CASSLPPPGKQPQHF
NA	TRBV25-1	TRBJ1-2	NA	TGTGCCAGCAGTGATCGTCTCTTACAACCCTATGGCTACACCTTC	CASSDRLLQPYGYTF
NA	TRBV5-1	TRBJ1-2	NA	TGCGCCAGCAGCCCTGGACGGTATGGCTACACCTTC	CASSPGRYGYTF
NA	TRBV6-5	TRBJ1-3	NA	TGTGCCAGCAGTTACGCCTCGGACAGCTCTGGAAACACCATATATTTT	CASSYASDSSGNTIYF
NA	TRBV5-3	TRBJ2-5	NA	TGTGCCAGAAGCTTGCTCAGGGACCAAGAGACCCAGTACTTC	CARSLLRDQETQYF
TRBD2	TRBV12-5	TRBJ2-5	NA	TGTGCTAGTGGTCTGGGACTAGCGGGAGGTTCGTACCAAGAGACCCAGTACTTC	CASGLGLAGGSYQETQYF
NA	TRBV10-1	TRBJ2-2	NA	TGCGCCAGCAGCCACAGGACAGCGAGAACCGGGGAGCTGTTTTTT	CASSHRTARTGELFF
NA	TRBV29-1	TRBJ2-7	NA	TGCAGCGTCAGGGGAACCTACGAGCAGTACTTC	CSVRGTYEQYF
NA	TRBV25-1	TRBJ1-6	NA	TGTGCCAGCAGTGTGGATGGAGATATTTCACCCCTCCACTTT	CASSVDGDISPLHF
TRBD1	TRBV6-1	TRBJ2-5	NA	TGTGCCAGCAAAACAGGGGTAGGGGAGACCCAGTACTTC	CASKTGVGETQYF
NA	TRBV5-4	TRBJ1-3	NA	TGTGCCAGCAGCCGGGGAAACACCATATATTTT	CASSRGNTIYF
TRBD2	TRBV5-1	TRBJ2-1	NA	TGCGCCAGCAGTCTAGCGGGAGATCGCAATGAGCAGTTCTTC	CASSLAGDRNEQFF
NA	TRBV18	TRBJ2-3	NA	TGTGCCAGCCACGGGGGCGGCACAGATACGCAGTATTTT	CASHGGGTDTQYF
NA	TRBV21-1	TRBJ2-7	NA	TGTGCCAGCAGCAAAATATACGAGCAGTACTTC	CASSKIYEQYF
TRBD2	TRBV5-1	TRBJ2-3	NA	TGCGCCAGCAGCCCCTTAGGGGCGGGAGGAGGTTCAGATACGCAGTATTTT	CASSPLGAGGGSDTQYF
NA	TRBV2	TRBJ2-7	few	TGTGCCAGCAGTGAAGGGGAATACGAGCAGTACTTC	CASSEGEYEQYF
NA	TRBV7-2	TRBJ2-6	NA	TGTGCCAGCAGCTTATTTGGGGGCCCAAGCTCTGGGGCCAACGTCCTGACTTTC	CASSLFGGPSSGANVLTF
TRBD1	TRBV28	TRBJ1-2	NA	TGTGCCAGCAGTGCCAGGTCCGGGACAGGGAATTTTGGTGGCTACACCTTC	CASSARSGTGNFGGYTF